The present T cell receptor beta chain was sequenced within a study of shared clonotypes between healthy human individuals. Trimming shortened V by 3 bases and J by 3 bases, and 18 bases separated the two germline ends. CDR1 and CDR2 (germline): SGHTA, FQGNSA. There are 16 residues in the CDR3. Every immunoSEQ plate was one replicate of a subset's evenly spread DNA. With ten immunoSEQ deep assay plates, unsorted PBMC DNA underwent sequencing. The assay was immunoSEQ multiplex PCR, and TCRdb's table has in-frame clones only and misses some. Altogether some 530,000 clones are present, roughly 80% being singletons, with the ten largest covering roughly 13%. General study results and limits: Investigators expected sequencing depth to affect clonotype sharing among donors.

In the case of this clone: Its target is unknown.

Caucasian adults living in Nashville, Tennessee, provided all samples. What was sequenced was PBMCs. The source of this sequence is a woman aged 40 to 50 in good health. Some clones in this sample may be carry-over from other donors' samples. The chain links TRBV7-2 to TRBJ2-7; D is perhaps TRBD1 or TRBD2 (5 bases each). The CDR3: CASSFKRDPSYYEQYF. The CDR3 bases are TGTGCCAGCAGCTTCAAGAGGGACCCTTCTTACTACGAGCAGTACTTC.